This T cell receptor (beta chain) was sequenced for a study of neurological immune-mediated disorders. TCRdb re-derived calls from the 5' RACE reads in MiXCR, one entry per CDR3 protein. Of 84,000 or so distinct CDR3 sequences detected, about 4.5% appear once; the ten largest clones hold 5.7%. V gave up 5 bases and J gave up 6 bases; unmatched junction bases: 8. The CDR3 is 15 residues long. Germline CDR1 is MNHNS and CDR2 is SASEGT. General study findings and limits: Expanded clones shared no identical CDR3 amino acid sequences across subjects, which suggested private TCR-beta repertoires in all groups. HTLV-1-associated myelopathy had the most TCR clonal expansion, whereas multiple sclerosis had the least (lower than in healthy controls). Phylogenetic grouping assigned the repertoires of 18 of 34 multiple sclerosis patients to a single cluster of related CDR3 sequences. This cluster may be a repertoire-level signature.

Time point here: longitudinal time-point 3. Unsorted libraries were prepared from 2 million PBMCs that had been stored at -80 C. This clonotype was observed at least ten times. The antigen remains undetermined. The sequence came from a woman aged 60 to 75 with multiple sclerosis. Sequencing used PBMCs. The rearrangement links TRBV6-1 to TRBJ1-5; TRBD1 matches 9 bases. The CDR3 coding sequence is TGTGCCAGCAGTCCGACAGGGGGAAGGGGTCAGCCCCAGCATTTT. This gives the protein CASSPTGGRGQPQHF.